This T cell receptor beta chain stems from a study of shared clonotypes between healthy human individuals. For the study at large: Ranging from 18 to 49 in age, donors were a couple of women and three men.

The CDR3 runs to 13 residues. Deletions cut 8 bases from V and 3 bases from J, with 13 bases between. Germline values: CDR1 SGHTA, CDR2 FQGTGA. Nashville, Tennessee was home to all donors, each a Caucasian adult. Investigators divided CD4+ cells into CD45RA+ naive and CD45RA-negative memory subsets. Measured with immunoSEQ multiplex PCR; TCRdb has only the in-frame clones, and not every one. In the table there are 2 million to 2.5 million clones, roughly 92% of which are singletons. The receptor was isolated from a man between 18 and 35 years old in good health. Some clones in this sample may be carry-over from other donors' samples. The sample comprised naive CD4+ T cells from PBMCs. Subset specified: CD45RA+ positively selected. The chain links TRBV7-3 to TRBJ1-1; D is undetermined. The CDR3 DNA sequence: TGTGCCAGCGGTTTGTGGGCGGACACTGAAGCTTTCTTT. Its protein product is CASGLWADTEAFF. Together with reference TRBV7-3 and TRBJ1-1, the CDR3 gives the full variable domain: GAGVSQTPSNKVTEKGKYVELRCDPISGHTALYWYRQSLGQGPEFLIYFQGTGAADDSGLPNDRFFAVRPEGSVSTLKIQRTERGDSAVYLCASGLWADTEAFFGQGTRLTVV.